This paragraph reports one T cell receptor beta chain. The data were taken from a study of CD8+CD57+ T cells in acquired aplastic anemia. Whoever was chosen for sequencing had shown CD8+CD57+ cell expansion by flow cytometry. Using genomic DNA as the template, TCR beta VDJ and CDR3 profiling was carried out. MiXCR, applied by TCRdb to the reads, yields one record per CDR3 protein. Altogether 90,000 to 150,000 distinct CDR3 sequences are present, 50% to 60% being singletons, with the ten largest covering 25% to 30%. This CDR3 spans 13 amino acids. Germline-derived CDR1 and CDR2 are DFQATT and SNEGSKA (reference sequence). The V gene lost 5 bases and the J gene lost 1 base, with 12 bases spanning the gap.

Sequencing input: sorted CD4+, CD8+, or CD8+CD57+ T cells (not recorded which) from PBMCs. The chain couples TRBV20-1 to TRBJ2-7, with a tentative D call TRBD1 (6 bases). This clonotype was obtained from a human donor with aplastic anemia. CDR3 amino acids: CSARGQRSYEQYF. The CDR3 nucleotides are TGCAGTGCTCGTGGACAGAGGTCCTACGAGCAGTACTTC.